What follows describes a single T cell receptor (beta chain). Its antigen is not known. Germline V lookup: CDR1 SQVTM, CDR2 ANQGSEA. This CDR3 spans 10 amino acids. Deletions cut 4 bases from V and 10 bases from J, with 8 bases between. The data are from a study of post-analysis software for immune sequencing data. Notes on the study in general: Roughly 5 TRBV segments, TRBV5-6, TRBV5-1 and TRBV20-1 among them, were found more frequent in patients than controls.

Carried by the TCR beta cDNA libraries were unique molecular identifiers. TCRdb re-analysed the PCR reads in MiXCR, keeping a single row per CDR3 protein. The sample holds roughly 410,000 distinct CDR3 sequences; roughly 38% are singletons and the top ten take 13%. Specimen: blood. The receptor was derived from a girl aged 10 to 17 with multiple sclerosis. The J gene is TRBJ2-1, the V gene TRBV29-1, with D maybe TRBD1 (5 bases). The CDR3 nucleotides read TGCAGCGTTGGGGGCGCCGAGCAGTTCTTC. The encoded protein is CSVGGAEQFF.